These T cell receptor beta chains were read from a single sample in a study of shared clonotypes between healthy human individuals. Assay: immunoSEQ multiplex PCR; the TCRdb copy retains only in-frame clones and omits some. Altogether over a million clones are present, approximately 96% being singletons, with the ten largest covering roughly 1.1%. The specimen was naive CD4+ T cells sorted from blood. All receptors come from a man between 25 and 39 years old in good health. Both conserved end residues are part of each CDR3. The D gene is left open where the match is weak. The size of a clone is reported for some rows only, either as once, few or many, or as a class for expanded clones.

clone_size,v_call,j_call,d_call,cdr3_nt,cdr3_aa
once,TRBV6-1,TRBJ2-7,NA,TGTGCCAGCCTGACGGGAGAGGCCTACGAGCAGTACTTC,CASLTGEAYEQYF
NA,TRBV5-1,TRBJ2-5,NA,TGCGCCAGCAGCCTTGGACCCCAGGAAGAGACCCAGTACTTC,CASSLGPQEETQYF
NA,TRBV25-1,TRBJ2-7,NA,TGTGCCAGCAGTGACGACCCCGGAGGGGGACTTTCCTACGAGCAGTACTTC,CASSDDPGGGLSYEQYF
NA,TRBV5-4,TRBJ2-1,NA,TGTGCCAGCAGGGGGACGGGACCAAGAAGCTCCTACAATGAGCAGTTCTTC,CASRGTGPRSSYNEQFF
NA,TRBV5-5,TRBJ2-4,NA,TGTGCCAGCAGCTTATCCGGGACACTCAACATTCAGTACTTC,CASSLSGTLNIQYF
NA,TRBV7-2,TRBJ2-3,TRBD2,TGTGCCAGCAGAAAGACTAGCGGGAGTGCGCATACGCAGTATTTT,CASRKTSGSAHTQYF
once,TRBV10-2,TRBJ2-5,TRBD2,TGCGCCAGCAGGGGACTAGCGGGAGTTAAAGAGACCCAGTACTTC,CASRGLAGVKETQYF
NA,TRBV11-2,TRBJ2-7,TRBD2,TGTGCCAGCAGCGGCGGAGGGGTAGCGGGACCATACGAGCAGTACTTC,CASSGGGVAGPYEQYF
NA,TRBV19,TRBJ1-2,NA,TGTGCCAGTAGTGACCAGGGCTATGGCTACACCTTC,CASSDQGYGYTF
NA,TRBV6-1,TRBJ1-4,NA,TGTGCCAGCAGTGAAAGCTTAGGGCTCGGTCGTGAAAAACTGTTTTTT,CASSESLGLGREKLFF
NA,TRBV5-1,TRBJ2-2,TRBD1,TGCGCCAGCAGCTTACAGGGGGCGCCGGCCGGGGAGCTGTTTTTT,CASSLQGAPAGELFF
NA,TRBV6-1,TRBJ1-4,NA,TGTGCCAGCAGTCGCGGACTTGGTGAAAAACTGTTTTTT,CASSRGLGEKLFF
NA,TRBV7-8,TRBJ1-2,NA,TGTGCCAGCAGCGTAACTACAGGTTTTGAAGGCTATGGCTACACCTTC,CASSVTTGFEGYGYTF
NA,TRBV5-4,TRBJ2-1,TRBD2,TGTGCCAGCAGCAAAATGGGACTAGCGGGGATATACAATGAGCAGTTCTTC,CASSKMGLAGIYNEQFF
NA,TRBV19,TRBJ1-5,NA,TGTGCCAGTAGCAACAGAGGTCAGCCCCAGCATTTT,CASSNRGQPQHF
NA,TRBV7-9,TRBJ2-5,TRBD2,TGTGCCAGCAGCTTTAAGGCGGGAGTGGATCAGGAGACCCAGTACTTC,CASSFKAGVDQETQYF
NA,TRBV18,TRBJ1-1,NA,TGTGCCAGCTCAGACCAGGGGAACACTGAAGCTTTCTTT,CASSDQGNTEAFF
NA,TRBV6-5,TRBJ2-1,TRBD1,TGTGCCAGCAGCCTCGGGACAGGGGGTTATGAGCAGTTCTTC,CASSLGTGGYEQFF
NA,TRBV18,TRBJ2-1,TRBD2,TGTGCCAGCTCACCAATAGTATCTAGCGGGAGCCTCTACAATGAGCAGTTCTTC,CASSPIVSSGSLYNEQFF
once,TRBV7-2,TRBJ2-7,TRBD2,TGTGCCAGCAGGCCCGCCGGGACTACCGGATACGAGCAGTACTTC,CASRPAGTTGYEQYF
NA,TRBV6-5,TRBJ2-7,TRBD2,TGTGCCAGCAGTTATTGGGAGGGAGGGAATCCCTACGAGCAGTACTTC,CASSYWEGGNPYEQYF
NA,TRBV4-1,TRBJ2-3,NA,TGCGCCAGCAGTTACCTTCTAGCATCAGATACGCAGTATTTT,CASSYLLASDTQYF
NA,TRBV5-1,TRBJ2-1,TRBD2,TGCGCCAGCAGCTTGGTGGGCGGGAGTGGCCATGAGCAGTTCTTC,CASSLVGGSGHEQFF
NA,TRBV7-8,TRBJ2-1,TRBD2,TGTGCCAGCAGCCCCGAGCGGGAGGGCCGCTACAATGAGCAGTTCTTC,CASSPEREGRYNEQFF
NA,TRBV7-8,TRBJ2-7,NA,TGTGCCAGCAGCTCCCAAGAGGTGGCCCCCCCTTGGAGGTACTTC,CASSSQEVAPPWRYF
NA,TRBV6-6,TRBJ2-3,NA,TGTGCCAGCAGTTACTTTTCCCCCCGAGCGTCAGATACGCAGTATTTT,CASSYFSPRASDTQYF